This entry is about one T cell receptor beta chain. This clonotype has just a few counts. It has no known antigen specificity. Nothing much larger sits one base from this clone, and base qualities are not available. Measured from the cysteine to the phenylalanine, the CDR3 is 13 residues long. The read is trimmed to its CDR3 DNA, 39 bases read in frame from base 1. The germline V gene gives CDR1 as SQVTM and CDR2 as ANQGSEA. V drops 1 base and J drops 7 bases, leaving 12 bases in between. The data originate from a study of T cell repertoires in cytomegalovirus infection (dated by TCRdb to the late 2010s). Broadly, across the study: The HLA type of each donor mattered for the analysis, because public TCR beta signatures pointed to carriage of CMV infection along with the matching HLA type.

What the authors observed across the whole study: In both this cohort and an independent 352-donor cohort, the cumulative frequency of public TCR beta family members distinguished carriers of CMV infection plus the relevant HLA type. The ex vivo response was dominated by HLA-C-restricted CMV-specific TCR beta clonotypes, which also provided the single most frequent clonotype in two of eight donors.

For sequencing, an Illumina HiSeq 1500 was employed. The public sequencing data were trimmed at Q25 with fastp and processed into clonotypes with MiXCR by TCRdb, which kept only in-frame beta chains. Rows are combined by CDR3 protein, so each entry shows the most common genes and DNA. The sample has around 280,000 distinct CDR3 sequences on record, roughly an eighth of them singletons. The ten largest clones take up 8.8% of the sample. What was sequenced was PBMCs. This clonotype was obtained from a human donor in good health (CMV status not recorded). Some clones in this sample may be carry-over from other donors' samples. This chain is built from TRBV29-1 and TRBJ2-3; no D segment can be confidently identified. The nucleotide sequence reads TGCAGCGTTGAAGTCCTAAGTGGGTATACGCAGTATTTT. This gives the protein CSVEVLSGYTQYF.